Below, 4 T cell receptor beta chains from the same sample are listed, as sequenced in a study of cytomegalovirus exposure and HLA in healthy donors. PCR primers comprised 60 Vbeta and 13 Jbeta primers. Assay used: immunoSEQ multiplex PCR; TCRdb lists only in-frame clones, some missing. The sample shows around 150,000 clones, around four fifths of them seen only once. Sequencing used PBMCs. The receptor set was obtained from a woman aged 40 to 50 in good health and CMV-seronegative.

The V gene is TRBV6-1, the J gene TRBJ1-6, with D maybe TRBD1 (5 bases). From germline, CDR1 is MNHNS and CDR2 SASEGT. The germline V and J ends were trimmed by 0 bases and 6 bases, with 15 bases remaining between them. The CDR3 has 17 residues. The CDR3 sequence: CASSEASLGALNSPLHF. CDR3 nucleotide sequence: TGTGCCAGCAGTGAAGCGAGTTTAGGGGCCCTTAATTCACCCCTCCACTTT.

V is TRBV5-1 and J is TRBJ2-5; 8 positions match TRBD2. V lost 4 bases, J lost 4 bases, and 6 bases stayed unmatched. In germline, CDR1 is SGHRS, CDR2 YFSETQ. The CDR3 sequence is 14 residues long. The CDR3 sequence is CASSAGTSRETQYF. CDR3 nucleotide sequence: TGCGCCAGCAGCGCGGGGACTAGTCGAGAGACCCAGTACTTC.

V is TRBV5-4 and J is TRBJ1-1, with a tentative D call TRBD1 (6 bases). V dropped 2 bases and J dropped 8 bases, with 25 bases sitting between them. This CDR3 contains 17 residues. The germline V gene encodes CDR1 SGHNT and CDR2 YYREEE (reference sequence). The CDR3 protein is CASSFGGLGDRPGEAFF. The DNA of the CDR3 is TGTGCCAGCAGCTTCGGAGGCCTTGGCGACAGGCCGGGGGAAGCTTTCTTT.

The V and J genes are TRBV5-4 and TRBJ2-7; D is possibly TRBD2 (5 bases). With 2 bases removed from V and 6 bases from J, the gap between germline ends came to 15 bases. Germline V gives CDR1 SGHNT, CDR2 YYREEE (reference sequence). CDR3 size: 14 residues. CDR3 residues: CASSLLVGEGEQYF. The CDR3 DNA is TGTGCCAGCAGCTTACTAGTGGGAGAGGGCGAGCAGTACTTC.